A single sample is the source of the 22 T cell receptor beta chains below, sequenced in a study of shared clonotypes between healthy human individuals. Libraries were prepared by immunoSEQ multiplex PCR; TCRdb keeps only in-frame clonotypes and omits some of them. The sample holds 2 million to 2.5 million clones; roughly 91% are singletons and the top ten take roughly 1.8%. Naive CD8 cells were CD45RO-negative, positively selected for CCR7, excluding terminally differentiated effector memory CD45RA+ cells. The sequenced sample consisted of naive CD8+ T cells from PBMCs. These receptors were collected from a man younger than 35 in good health. Some clones in this sample may be carry-over from other donors' samples.

In regard to this clone: This same CDR3 is encoded by further DNA sequences in the sample. The chain employs TRBV29-1 and TRBJ2-7, with D unclear. Deletions cut 0 bases from V and 4 bases from J, with 4 bases between. The CDR3 runs 11 residues. Looked up from germline, CDR1 is SQVTM and CDR2 is ANQGSEA. CDR3: CSVEESYEQYF. Here the CDR3 DNA reads TGCAGCGTTGAAGAATCGTACGAGCAGTACTTC.

In its sample, this clone was seen once. This sequence joins TRBV27 and TRBJ2-3, with no clear D. V lost 5 bases to trimming and J lost 6 bases, with 15 bases between them. The CDR3 has 14 residues. The germline V gene has CDR1 MNHEY and CDR2 SMNVEV (reference sequence). CDR3 in DNA: TGTGCCAGCAGTAACTGGGCCACTTTGGATACGCAGTATTTT. It codes for CASSNWATLDTQYF.

The rearrangement uses TRBV5-8 and TRBJ2-1; no firm D call. Germline V gene sequence: CDR1 SGHTS, CDR2 YDEGEE. V was shortened by 1 base and J by 7 bases, with 6 bases between the two germline ends. The CDR3 spans 12 residues. In nucleotides, the CDR3 is TGTGCCAGCAGCTTGATAAGAAATGAGCAGTTCTTC. This translates into CASSLIRNEQFF. Variable domain in full (rest from reference TRBV5-8 and TRBJ2-1): EAGVTQSPTHLIKTRGQQATLRCSPISGHTSVYWYQQALGLGLQFLLWYDEGEERNRGNFPPRFSGRQFPNYSSELNVNALELEDSALYLCASSLIRNEQFFGPGTRLTVL.

This rearrangement joins TRBV28 to TRBJ2-5; D is ambiguous. Between the trimmed V and J ends, which lost 1 base and 0 bases, there was a span of 15 bases. CDR1 and CDR2 from the germline V gene are MDHEN and SYDVKM. The length of the CDR3 is 17 residues. The CDR3 DNA follows: TGTGCCAGCAGTTTATTAGGACGGCTCTCAAACCAAGAGACCCAGTACTTC. This gives the protein CASSLLGRLSNQETQYF.

Regarding this clone: In the same sample, other DNA sequences code for this CDR3. The chain couples TRBV6-1 to TRBJ2-7; D is unclear. The CDR3 totals 13 residues. Germline CDR1 MNHNS, CDR2 SASEGT. The germline V and J ends were trimmed by 1 base and 3 bases, with 7 bases remaining between them. The CDR3 nucleotides are TGTGCCAGCAGTGAAGGCCCCAGCTACGAGCAGTACTTC. Its protein product is CASSEGPSYEQYF.

V usage is TRBV6-6 and J usage is TRBJ2-7, with 7 bases fitting TRBD2. After removal of 0 bases from V and 6 bases from J, the junction contained 5 bases not matched to a gene. This CDR3 comprises 14 residues. Germline-derived CDR1 and CDR2 are MNHNY and SVGAGI (reference sequence). CDR3 loop: CASSYSEGRVEQYF. The CDR3 nucleotides read TGTGCCAGCAGTTACTCGGAAGGGAGGGTCGAGCAGTACTTC.

CDR3 region: CASSPGQGDEAFF. CDR3 nucleotide sequence: TGTGCCAGCAGCCCGGGACAGGGCGATGAAGCTTTCTTT. V is TRBV9 and J is TRBJ1-1; 9 bases agree with TRBD1. The CDR3 length is 13 residues. CDR1 is SGDLS, CDR2 YYNGEE, per germline. The V segment lost 4 bases and the J segment 7 bases; nucleotides outside the gene matches: 5. Combining the CDR3 with reference TRBV9 and TRBJ1-1 gives the whole variable domain DSGVTQTPKHLITATGQRVTLRCSPRSGDLSVYWYQQSLDQGLQFLIQYYNGEERAKGNILERFSAQQFPDLHSELNLSSLELGDSALYFCASSPGQGDEAFFGQGTRLTVV.

The chain is built from TRBV7-3 and TRBJ2-1; D is uncertain. The CDR3 runs to 16 residues. V shed 6 bases and J shed 0 bases, with 15 bases lying between them. CDR1 is SGHTA and CDR2 is FQGTGA in the germline V gene. Here the CDR3 DNA reads TGTGCCAGCAGTCTCGGCGGCAGGAGCTCCTACAATGAGCAGTTCTTC. Translating gives CASSLGGRSSYNEQFF. Together with reference TRBV7-3 and TRBJ2-1, the CDR3 gives the full variable domain: GAGVSQTPSNKVTEKGKYVELRCDPISGHTALYWYRQSLGQGPEFLIYFQGTGAADDSGLPNDRFFAVRPEGSVSTLKIQRTERGDSAVYLCASSLGGRSSYNEQFFGPGTRLTVL.

The chain employs TRBV19 and TRBJ2-1; unclear D gene. V lost 6 bases to trimming and J lost 9 bases, with 15 bases between them. CDR3 length equals 13 residues. The germline V gene encodes CDR1 LNHDA and CDR2 SQIVND (reference sequence). Here the CDR3 reads CASRDPPVGEQFF. CDR3 coding DNA: TGTGCCAGTAGGGACCCCCCAGTAGGTGAGCAGTTCTTC.

This clone has a single count. V is TRBV13 and J is TRBJ2-2; D perhaps matches TRBD2 (5 bases). The CDR3 covers 13 residues. In germline, CDR1 is PRHDT, CDR2 FYEKMQ (reference sequence). The V and J ends lost 3 bases and 5 bases respectively, with 7 bases between them. CDR3 bases: TGTGCCAGCAGCTTTCGAGGGACCGGGGAGCTGTTTTTT. This codes for CASSFRGTGELFF.

The chain has TRBV5-1 and TRBJ2-2, with 9 bases that match TRBD1. The CDR3 totals 14 residues. Germline V CDR1 and CDR2: SGHRS, YFSETQ. V was pared by 10 bases and J by 7 bases, with 11 bases of the junction left unmatched. The CDR3 DNA reads TGCGCCGGTCTCAGGGACAGGGCTGACGGGGAGCTGTTTTTT. This codes for CAGLRDRADGELFF. The whole variable domain, remainder taken from reference TRBV5-1 and TRBJ2-2, is KAGVTQTPRYLIKTRGQQVTLSCSPISGHRSVSWYQQTPGQGLQFLFEYFSETQRNKGNFPGRFSGRQFSNSRSEMNVSTLELGDSALYLCAGLRDRADGELFFGEGSRLTVL.

CDR3 in DNA: TGTGCCAGCAGTTTATCACAGGGGCCTAATGAAAAACTGTTTTTT. Translated, it gives CASSLSQGPNEKLFF. This sequence joins TRBV28 and TRBJ1-4; 7 positions agree with TRBD1. The germline V gene has CDR1 MDHEN and CDR2 SYDVKM. The CDR3 runs 15 residues. V gave up 1 base and J gave up 3 bases; unmatched junction bases: 2. The variable domain in full, with the rest retrieved from reference TRBV28 and TRBJ1-4, is DVKVTQSSRYLVKRTGEKVFLECVQDMDHENMFWYRQDPGLGLRLIYFSYDVKMKEKGDIPEGYSVSREKKERFSLILESASTNQTSMYLCASSLSQGPNEKLFFGSGTQLSVL.

The chain combines TRBV7-9 with TRBJ2-2; TRBD2 matches at 11 bases. The V gene's germline CDR1 is SEHNR and CDR2 FQNEAQ (reference sequence). This CDR3 region has 15 residues. The junction had 4 bases not matched to a gene; V was cut back by 6 bases and J by 4 bases. CDR3 sequence reads: CASSFTSGSTGELFF. The CDR3 nucleotides are TGTGCCAGCAGTTTTACTAGCGGGAGCACCGGGGAGCTGTTTTTT.

This chain uses TRBV6-5 with TRBJ1-2; unclear D gene. V lost 0 bases, J lost 3 bases, and 8 bases lay in between. Germline loops: CDR1 MNHEY, CDR2 SVGAGI. This CDR3 is 14 amino acids long. CDR3 loop: CASSYSRADYGYTF. The CDR3 nucleotides read TGTGCCAGCAGTTACTCTAGGGCAGACTATGGCTACACCTTC.

Points on this clone: Other DNA sequences in this specimen translate into the identical CDR3. J is TRBJ1-2 and V is TRBV5-4; 7 bases are a match to TRBD1. Unmatched junction bases numbered 3, after V lost 0 bases and J lost 4 bases. Germline CDR1 is SGHNT and CDR2 is YYREEE (reference sequence). CDR3 size: 14 residues. The CDR3 sequence: CASSLGQGGYGYTF. The CDR3 DNA sequence: TGTGCCAGCAGCTTGGGACAGGGTGGCTATGGCTACACCTTC.

In DNA, the CDR3 is TGTGCCACCAGAGGGGGCTTAGCGGGAGCCGGTGAGCAGTTCTTC. Protein: CATRGGLAGAGEQFF. This chain connects TRBV15 to TRBJ2-1; 9 bases map to TRBD2. Germline lookup yields CDR1 LNHNV and CDR2 YYDKDF (reference sequence). The CDR3 loop spans 15 amino acids. With 6 bases clipped from V and 9 bases from J, the junction kept 12 bases outside the gene matches.

This chain's CDR3 is CASSLGTTIHNEQFF. The CDR3 DNA is TGTGCCAGCAGCCTAGGGACGACAATCCACAATGAGCAGTTCTTC. This chain joins TRBV28 and TRBJ2-1, with D perhaps given as TRBD1 or TRBD2 (5 bases each). The CDR3 spans 15 residues. CDR1 and CDR2 from the germline V gene are MDHEN and SYDVKM. V was cut by 6 bases and J by 5 bases, with 17 bases left in between.

Comment on this clone: Other DNA sequences from this sample encode an identical CDR3 as well. The V call is TRBV9, the J call TRBJ2-1; D gene uncertain. This CDR3 has 13 amino acids. Trimming removed 0 bases from V and 6 bases from J, with 7 bases in between. CDR1 is SGDLS, CDR2 YYNGEE, per germline. The CDR3 nucleotides read TGTGCCAGCAGCGTAGGTCTAGGCAATGAGCAGTTCTTC. It encodes CASSVGLGNEQFF.

The genes are TRBV27 and TRBJ1-2, with 7 positions matching TRBD1. After removal of 5 bases from V and 3 bases from J, the junction contained 9 bases not matched to a gene. The CDR3 extends over 15 amino acids. Germline loops: CDR1 MNHEY, CDR2 SMNVEV (reference sequence). In DNA, the CDR3 is TGTGCCAGCAGTGACAACGGACAGGTCGACTATGGCTACACCTTC. This sequence encodes CASSDNGQVDYGYTF.

In regard to this clone: Other DNA sequences from this sample encode an identical CDR3 as well. This sequence joins TRBV29-1 and TRBJ2-7; no firm D call. Trimming removed 1 base at V and 2 bases at J, with 6 bases between. The CDR3 has 12 amino acids. From germline, CDR1 is SQVTM and CDR2 ANQGSEA. In DNA form, the CDR3 reads TGCAGCGTTGAAGGGGGTCCCTACGAGCAGTACTTC. It yields the protein CSVEGGPYEQYF.

This chain uses TRBV5-4 with TRBJ2-7, with 10 bases fitting TRBD1. Germline CDR1 reads SGHNT; CDR2 reads YYREEE (reference sequence). CDR3 length: 15 residues. J lost 0 bases, V lost 4 bases, and 4 bases had no gene match. The CDR3 DNA is TGTGCCAGCAGCCGGGGACAGGGGAGCTCCTACGAGCAGTACTTC. This encodes CASSRGQGSSYEQYF.

This clone was observed once. The V call is TRBV9, the J call TRBJ2-3, with a possible D match to TRBD2 (6 bases). Germline CDR1 and CDR2: SGDLS and YYNGEE. CDR3 length equals 17 residues. The V and J ends lost 0 bases and 2 bases respectively, with 16 bases between them. The CDR3 sequence: CASSVGGGNSPTDTQYF. The DNA of the CDR3 is TGTGCCAGCAGCGTAGGGGGCGGGAACAGTCCCACAGATACGCAGTATTTT. Combining the CDR3 with reference TRBV9 and TRBJ2-3 gives the whole variable domain DSGVTQTPKHLITATGQRVTLRCSPRSGDLSVYWYQQSLDQGLQFLIQYYNGEERAKGNILERFSAQQFPDLHSELNLSSLELGDSALYFCASSVGGGNSPTDTQYFGPGTRLTVL.